What follows describes a single T cell receptor beta chain. The data stem from a study of shared clonotypes between healthy human individuals. Naive CD8 cells, CD45RO-negative and positively selected for CCR7, excluded terminally differentiated effector memory CD45RA+ cells. The table came from immunoSEQ multiplex PCR; TCRdb's copy has only in-frame clones and leaves some out. The sample has around 2.1 million clones; about 92% are singletons. CDR3 length equals 15 residues. V was clipped by 5 bases and J by 7 bases, with 18 bases between them. Germline V gene data show CDR1 as LNHDA and CDR2 as SQIVND (reference sequence).

The chain has TRBV19 and TRBJ1-5; a possible D gene is TRBD1 (5 bases). The specimen sequenced was naive CD8+ T cells from PBMCs. This receptor was identified in a man aged 18 to 30 in good health. Some clones in this sample may be carry-over from other donors' samples. Here the CDR3 reads CASSLSNRGRQPQHF. The CDR3 coding sequence is TGTGCCAGTAGTCTAAGTAACCGGGGCAGGCAGCCCCAGCATTTT.